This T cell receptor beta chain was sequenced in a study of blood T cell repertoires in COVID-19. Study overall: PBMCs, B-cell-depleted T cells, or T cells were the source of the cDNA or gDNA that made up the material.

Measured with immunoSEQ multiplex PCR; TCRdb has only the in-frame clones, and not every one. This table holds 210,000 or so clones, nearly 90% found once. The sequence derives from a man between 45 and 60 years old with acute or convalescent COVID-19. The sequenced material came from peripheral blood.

DNA for the CDR3: TGTGCCGCAGGGGGCTACGAGCAGTACTTC. Translation: CAAGGYEQYF. The rearrangement joins TRBV28 to TRBJ2-7; 7 bases fit TRBD1. V lost 11 bases to trimming and J lost 3 bases; unmatched junction nucleotides: 1. This CDR3 is 10 amino acids long. The germline V gene encodes CDR1 MDHEN and CDR2 SYDVKM.